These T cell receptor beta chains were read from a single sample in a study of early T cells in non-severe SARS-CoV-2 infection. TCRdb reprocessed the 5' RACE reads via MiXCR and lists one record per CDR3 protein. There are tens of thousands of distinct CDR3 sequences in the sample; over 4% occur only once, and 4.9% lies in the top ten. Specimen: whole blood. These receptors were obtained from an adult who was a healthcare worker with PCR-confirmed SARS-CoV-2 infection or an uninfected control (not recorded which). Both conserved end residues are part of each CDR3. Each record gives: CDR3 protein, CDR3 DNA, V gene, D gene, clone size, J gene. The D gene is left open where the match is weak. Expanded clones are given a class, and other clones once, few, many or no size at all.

CASSLDLGRGAYYGYTF,TGTGCCAGCAGCTTAGACCTGGGACGGGGGGCGTACTATGGCTACACCTTC,TRBV11-2,NA,many,TRBJ1-2
CASSTTGTNYEQYF,TGTGCCAGTAGTACGACAGGGACCAACTACGAGCAGTACTTC,TRBV19,TRBD1,NA,TRBJ2-7
CASSLSPWAWDGYTF,TGTGCCAGTAGTCTCTCCCCCTGGGCCTGGGATGGCTACACCTTC,TRBV19,NA,many,TRBJ1-2
CASSYRQGRAFF,TGTGCCAGCAGTTATAGACAGGGCCGAGCTTTCTTT,TRBV6-5,TRBD1,many,TRBJ1-1
CASSSHGSGTYNEQFF,TGTGCCAGCAGCTCCCACGGTAGCGGTACTTACAATGAGCAGTTCTTC,TRBV6-1,NA,few,TRBJ2-1
CASSPRSLTLQFF,TGTGCCAGCAGTCCGCGATCCCTGACATTACAGTTCTTC,TRBV2,NA,many,TRBJ2-1
CASSLPQGNYGYTF,TGTGCCAGCAGCTTACCACAGGGAAACTATGGCTACACCTTC,TRBV11-2,NA,NA,TRBJ1-2
CAISATSGISYNEQFF,TGTGCCATCAGTGCGACTAGCGGGATCTCCTACAATGAGCAGTTCTTC,TRBV10-3,TRBD2,many,TRBJ2-1
CASRDLAVRSEQYF,TGCGCCAGCAGGGACCTGGCTGTTCGCTCCGAGCAGTACTTC,TRBV10-2,NA,many,TRBJ2-7
CASSDYRQGAGNEQFF,TGCGCCAGCAGTGATTATCGACAGGGAGCAGGCAATGAGCAGTTCTTC,TRBV10-1,TRBD1,many,TRBJ2-1
CASSPTRATGELFF,TGTGCCAGCAGCCCTACAAGGGCCACCGGGGAGCTGTTTTTT,TRBV7-2,NA,many,TRBJ2-2
CASSLHAGPYEQYF,TGTGCCAGCAGCTTACACGCAGGACCTTACGAGCAGTACTTC,TRBV7-2,NA,many,TRBJ2-7
CSVRTGPNSGANVLTF,TGCAGCGTCCGCACAGGGCCTAACTCTGGGGCCAACGTCCTGACTTTC,TRBV29-1,NA,few,TRBJ2-6
CASSQVPITDTQYF,TGTGCCAGCAGCCAAGTCCCCATCACAGATACGCAGTATTTT,TRBV14,NA,few,TRBJ2-3
CASSAATGGRSNEQFF,TGTGCCAGCAGCGCTGCGACAGGGGGGAGGTCCAATGAGCAGTTCTTC,TRBV5-4,TRBD1,many,TRBJ2-1
CASSTPGLAGKDTQYF,TGTGCCAGTAGTACGCCGGGACTAGCGGGAAAGGATACGCAGTATTTT,TRBV19,TRBD2,many,TRBJ2-3
CASSLVGGLTDTQYF,TGTGCCAGCAGCTTAGTGGGGGGGCTCACAGATACGCAGTATTTT,TRBV11-3,NA,many,TRBJ2-3
CASSQAHTSHNEQFF,TGTGCCAGCAGCCAAGCCCACACCTCCCACAATGAGCAGTTCTTC,TRBV3-1,NA,many,TRBJ2-1
CASREPGQGITRGNTIYF,TGTGCCAGTAGGGAACCGGGACAGGGTATCACGCGTGGAAACACCATATATTTT,TRBV19,TRBD1,many,TRBJ1-3
CARRPGQGISEAFF,TGTGCCAGGAGACCCGGACAGGGTATCTCTGAAGCTTTCTTT,TRBV7-9,TRBD1,NA,TRBJ1-1
CASSHSLAGYNEQFF,TGTGCCAGCAGCCATTCCCTAGCGGGGTACAATGAGCAGTTCTTC,TRBV3-1,TRBD2,many,TRBJ2-1
CASSVRDLRGYGYTF,TGTGCCAGCAGCGTAAGGGACTTGAGAGGCTATGGCTACACCTTC,TRBV7-8,NA,many,TRBJ1-2
CSAPDGAYNEKLFF,TGCAGTGCCCCCGACGGAGCCTATAATGAAAAACTGTTTTTT,TRBV20-1,NA,few,TRBJ1-4
CSGTMGTEAFF,TGCAGCGGGACTATGGGCACTGAAGCTTTCTTT,TRBV29-1,NA,few,TRBJ1-1
CASTIRRGSTDTQYF,TGTGCCAGTACTATACGGCGGGGGAGCACAGATACGCAGTATTTT,TRBV19,TRBD2,few,TRBJ2-3
CASSQDLAGAEGPYF,TGCGCCAGCAGCCAAGATTTAGCGGGAGCAGAAGGGCCGTACTTC,TRBV4-3,TRBD2,many,TRBJ2-7
CASSVVGEGTEAFF,TGTGCCAGCAGCGTTGTGGGCGAGGGAACTGAAGCTTTCTTT,TRBV9,NA,many,TRBJ1-1
CASSQEELAGGPSLTDTQYF,TGCGCCAGCAGCCAAGAAGAACTAGCGGGAGGGCCGAGTCTCACAGATACGCAGTATTTT,TRBV4-1,TRBD2,NA,TRBJ2-3
CASSDGAANTEAFF,TGTGCCAGCAGCGACGGTGCCGCGAACACTGAAGCTTTCTTT,TRBV7-9,NA,many,TRBJ1-1
CASSPGRYEQYF,TGTGCCAGCAGCCCAGGGCGCTACGAGCAGTACTTC,TRBV11-2,NA,many,TRBJ2-7
CASSYSLAGSYNEQFF,TGTGCCAGCAGTTATAGCCTCGCGGGGTCCTACAATGAGCAGTTCTTC,TRBV7-9,NA,many,TRBJ2-1